The clone carrying this T cell receptor beta chain is deemed medium-sized. Germline V gene data show CDR1 as MGHRA and CDR2 as YSYEKL. The V end lost 5 bases, the J end lost 1 base, and 11 bases lay between the germline ends. The CDR3 extends over 14 amino acids. Sequencing was performed with immunoSEQ multiplex PCR; in TCRdb, only in-frame clones are kept and a portion is missing. The data contain about 5,500 clones, around two fifths of them seen just once; the ten biggest clones take up approximately 8.6%. This sample is drawn from a study of sequential checkpoint blockade in melanoma. Study context: TCRbeta immunosequencing was performed on DNA from approximately 93 pretreatment melanoma tumor samples.

The treatment was: randomized to nivolumab then ipilimumab (arm A) or the reverse (arm B). This material consisted of tumor tissue (inferred from file names), taken from a patient given nivolumab and ipilimumab in sequence. This receptor was obtained from a human donor with melanoma. The chain joins TRBV4-1 to TRBJ1-1; possible D gene TRBD1, 5 bases. CDR3 sequence (DNA): TGCGCCAGCAGCTCGGCAGGACAGAACACTGAAGCTTTCTTT. Residues: CASSSAGQNTEAFF.